This T cell receptor beta chain was documented in a study of T cell responses to AZD1222 COVID-19 vaccine. In the study overall: Second-dose intervals of approximately 4 or approximately 12 weeks were pooled.

Sequenced by immunoSEQ multiplex PCR; TCRdb stores in-frame clones only, minus some. Here the sample spans more than 90,000 clones, 90% being singletons. The V gene lost 3 bases and the J gene lost 1 base, with 12 bases spanning the gap. Germline CDR1 is MDHEN and CDR2 is SYDVKM. CDR3 length: 15 residues. Study-level points and caveats: Of spike-specific TCRs, nearly half reportedly target regions left unmutated in variants. Possibly, clonal diversity was underestimated; donors were largely white British and included more females. Among those given AZD1222, only six were seropositive at baseline.

A remark on this clone: Its antigen is as yet unknown.

The source is an adult in good health. The material was peripheral blood, obtained on day 0 of AZD1222 vaccination. V gene TRBV28 combines with J gene TRBJ1-1; tentatively, D is TRBD1 (5 bases). The CDR3 bases are TGTGCCAGCAGTTTCGGGGGATTCGGGAACACTGAAGCTTTCTTT. Translated: CASSFGGFGNTEAFF. The full variable domain, with the rest looked up from reference TRBV28 and TRBJ1-1, is DVKVTQSSRYLVKRTGEKVFLECVQDMDHENMFWYRQDPGLGLRLIYFSYDVKMKEKGDIPEGYSVSREKKERFSLILESASTNQTSMYLCASSFGGFGNTEAFFGQGTRLTVV.